The entry that follows covers one T cell receptor (beta chain) sequence. As yet, its antigen is unknown. An end of the junction differs from the germline gene, which may be a read error. This CDR3 is built from 17 residues. CDR1 LGHNA and CDR2 YNFKEQ come from the germline V gene. This entry belongs to a study of regulatory T cells in long-lasting Graves disease. Sample time point: newly diagnosed GD, antithyroid drugs for less than 3 months. PBMCs provided the RNA from which the TCR library was made. Construction of TCR beta libraries relied on iRepertoire HTBI primers and on Arm-PCR targeting CDR3 regions. Original analysis: Sequenced samples collectively carried around 60 TRBV and 15 or so TRBJ segments. TCRdb re-called the multiplex PCR reads with MiXCR, one entry per CDR3 protein. TCRdb's processing, not the authors' own work, is the source of the V and J calls. The repertoire has under 250,000 distinct CDR3 sequences, roughly a fifth of them found once; the top ten carry about 11%.

Notes on the study in general: Lower TCR diversity was seen in persistent Graves' patients than in newly diagnosed ones. Examination was confined to peripheral blood, excluding thyroid tissue.

These data are also associated with another study on T cells in Graves' hyperthyroidism and ophthalmopathy.

The chain uses TRBV4-2 and TRBJ2-2; a possible D gene is TRBD2 (7 bases). The starting material was peripheral blood mononuclear cells (PBMCs), obtained at new diagnosis, from a patient treated with antithyroid drugs. This receptor was taken from a young woman with Graves disease. The CDR3 spells CVSSQDRGARNTGELFF. The CDR3 DNA reads as TGTGTCAGCAGCCAAGATCGGGGGGCTCGGAACACCGGGGAGCTGTTTTTT.